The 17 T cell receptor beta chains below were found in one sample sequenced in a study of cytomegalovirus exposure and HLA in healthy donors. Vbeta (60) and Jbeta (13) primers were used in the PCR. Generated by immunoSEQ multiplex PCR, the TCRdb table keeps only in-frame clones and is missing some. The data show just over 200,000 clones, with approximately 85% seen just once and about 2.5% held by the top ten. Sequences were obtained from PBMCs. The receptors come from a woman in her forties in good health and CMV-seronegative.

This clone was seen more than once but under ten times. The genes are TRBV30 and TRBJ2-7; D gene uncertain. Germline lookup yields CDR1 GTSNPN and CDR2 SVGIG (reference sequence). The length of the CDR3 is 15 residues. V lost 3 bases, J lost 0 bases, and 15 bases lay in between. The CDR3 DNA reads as TGTGCCTGGAGCGCCCCGGCGAGGTCCTCCTACGAGCAGTACTTC. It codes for CAWSAPARSSYEQYF. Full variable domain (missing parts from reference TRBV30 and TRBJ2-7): SQTIHQWPATLVQPVGSPLSLECTVEGTSNPNLYWYRQAAGRGLQLLFYSVGIGQISSEVPQNLSASRPQDRQFILSSKKLLLSDSGFYLCAWSAPARSSYEQYFGPGTRLTVT.

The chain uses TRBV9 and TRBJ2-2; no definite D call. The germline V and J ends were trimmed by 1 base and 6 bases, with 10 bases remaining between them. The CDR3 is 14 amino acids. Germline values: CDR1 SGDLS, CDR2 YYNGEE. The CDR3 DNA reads TGTGCCAGCAGCGTACGTCTGTGGCCCGGGGAGCTGTTTTTT. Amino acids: CASSVRLWPGELFF.

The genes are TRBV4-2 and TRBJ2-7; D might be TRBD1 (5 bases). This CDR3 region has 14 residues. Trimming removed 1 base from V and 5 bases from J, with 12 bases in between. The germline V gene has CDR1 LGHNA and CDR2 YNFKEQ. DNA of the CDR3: TGTGCCAGCAGCCAAGCTGGCAGGGCCCACGAGCAGTACTTC. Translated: CASSQAGRAHEQYF.

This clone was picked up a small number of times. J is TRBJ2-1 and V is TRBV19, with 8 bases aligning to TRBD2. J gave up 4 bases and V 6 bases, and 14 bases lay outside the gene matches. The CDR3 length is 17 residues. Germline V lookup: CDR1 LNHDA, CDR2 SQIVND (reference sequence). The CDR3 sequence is CASRPGVAGRIYNEQFF. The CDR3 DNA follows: TGTGCCAGTAGACCCGGGGTAGCGGGACGAATATACAATGAGCAGTTCTTC.

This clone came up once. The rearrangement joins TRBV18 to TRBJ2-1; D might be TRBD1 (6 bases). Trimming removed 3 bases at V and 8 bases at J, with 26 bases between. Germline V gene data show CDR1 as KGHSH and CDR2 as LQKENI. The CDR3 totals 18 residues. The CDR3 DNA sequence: TGTGCCAGCTCACCGGGTGCAGGGGTTCGGGGCCCGAGGGATGAGCAGTTCTTC. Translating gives CASSPGAGVRGPRDEQFF.

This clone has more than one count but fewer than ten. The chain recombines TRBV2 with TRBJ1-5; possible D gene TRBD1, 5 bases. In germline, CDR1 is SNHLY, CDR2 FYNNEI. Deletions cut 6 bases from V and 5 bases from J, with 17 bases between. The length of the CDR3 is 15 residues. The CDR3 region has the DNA TGTGCCAGCAGCACTGGGCCAGGACATGATCAGCCCCAGCATTTT. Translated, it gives CASSTGPGHDQPQHF.

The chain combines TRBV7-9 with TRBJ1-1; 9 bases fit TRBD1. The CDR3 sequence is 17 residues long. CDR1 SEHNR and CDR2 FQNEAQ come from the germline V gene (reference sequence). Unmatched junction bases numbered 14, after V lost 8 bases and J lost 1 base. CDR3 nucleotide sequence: TGTGCCAGCTTCTCCGAGGGACAGGGCCTCTCGAACACTGAAGCTTTCTTT. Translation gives CASFSEGQGLSNTEAFF.

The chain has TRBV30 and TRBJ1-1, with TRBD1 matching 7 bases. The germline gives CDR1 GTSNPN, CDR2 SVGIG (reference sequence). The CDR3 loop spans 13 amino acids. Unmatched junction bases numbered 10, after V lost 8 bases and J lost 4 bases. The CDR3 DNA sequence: TGTGCCGGGTATTACAGGGGAATCACTGAAGCTTTCTTT. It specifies CAGYYRGITEAFF.

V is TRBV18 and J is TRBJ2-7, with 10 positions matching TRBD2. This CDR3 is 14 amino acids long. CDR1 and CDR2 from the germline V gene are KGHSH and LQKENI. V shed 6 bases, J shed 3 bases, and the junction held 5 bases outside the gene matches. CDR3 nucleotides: TGTGCCAGCTCGCTAGCGGGAGCGAGCTACGAGCAGTACTTC. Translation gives CASSLAGASYEQYF.

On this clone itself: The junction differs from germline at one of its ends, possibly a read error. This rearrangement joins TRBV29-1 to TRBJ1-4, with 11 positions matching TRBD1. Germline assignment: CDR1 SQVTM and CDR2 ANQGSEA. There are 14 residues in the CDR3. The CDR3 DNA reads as TGCAGCGTGGGGACAGGGGGAACTAATGAAAAACCGTATTTT. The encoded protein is CSVGTGGTNEKPYF.

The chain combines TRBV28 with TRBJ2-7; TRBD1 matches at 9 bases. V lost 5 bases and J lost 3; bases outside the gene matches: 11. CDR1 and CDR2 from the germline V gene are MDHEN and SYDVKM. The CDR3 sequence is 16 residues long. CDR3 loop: CASSLPGQGAFYEQYF. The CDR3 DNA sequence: TGTGCCAGCAGTCTGCCGGGACAGGGCGCTTTCTACGAGCAGTACTTC.

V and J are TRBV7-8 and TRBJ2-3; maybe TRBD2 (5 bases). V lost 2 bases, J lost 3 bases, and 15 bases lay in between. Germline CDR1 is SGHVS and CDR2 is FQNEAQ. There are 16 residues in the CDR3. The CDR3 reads CASSLYLGGVTDTQYF. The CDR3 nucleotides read TGTGCCAGCAGCTTATATCTCGGAGGAGTGACAGATACGCAGTATTTT.

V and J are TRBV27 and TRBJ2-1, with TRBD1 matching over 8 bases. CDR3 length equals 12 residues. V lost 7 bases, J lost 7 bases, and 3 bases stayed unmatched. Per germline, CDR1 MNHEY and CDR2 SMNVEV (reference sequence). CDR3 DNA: TGTGCCAGCATCGACAGGGGTAATGAGCAGTTCTTC. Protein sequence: CASIDRGNEQFF.

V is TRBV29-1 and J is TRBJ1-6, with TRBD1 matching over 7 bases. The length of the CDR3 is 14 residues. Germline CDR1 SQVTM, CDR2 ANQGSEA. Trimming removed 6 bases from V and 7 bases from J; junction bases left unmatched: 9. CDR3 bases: TGCAGCGTGGGGTCAGGGGGAGCCAATTCACCCCTCCACTTT. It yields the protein CSVGSGGANSPLHF.

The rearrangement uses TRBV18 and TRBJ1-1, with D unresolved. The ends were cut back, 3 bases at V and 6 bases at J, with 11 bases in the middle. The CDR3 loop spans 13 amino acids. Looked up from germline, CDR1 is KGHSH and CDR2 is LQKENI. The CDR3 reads CASSPADRPEAFF. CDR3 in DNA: TGTGCCAGCTCACCGGCGGATAGGCCTGAAGCTTTCTTT.

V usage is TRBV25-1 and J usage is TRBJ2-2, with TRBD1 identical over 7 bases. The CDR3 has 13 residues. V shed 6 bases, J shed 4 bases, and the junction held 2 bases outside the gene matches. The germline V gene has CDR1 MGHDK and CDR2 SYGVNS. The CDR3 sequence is CASSYRGTGELFF. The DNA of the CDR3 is TGTGCCAGCAGCTACAGGGGCACCGGGGAGCTGTTTTTT.

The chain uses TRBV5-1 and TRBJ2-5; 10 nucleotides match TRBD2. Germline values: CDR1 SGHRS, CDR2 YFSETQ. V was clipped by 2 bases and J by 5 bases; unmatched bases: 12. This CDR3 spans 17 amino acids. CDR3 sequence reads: CASSFSSGRASWETQYF. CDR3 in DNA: TGCGCCAGCAGCTTTAGCAGCGGGAGGGCCTCATGGGAGACCCAGTACTTC.